This T cell receptor (beta chain) was identified in a study of T-cell memory formation after mild COVID-19. Study-level points and caveats: Still unconfirmed is whether the second-wave clones peaking on day 37 recognized SARS-CoV-2.

Via MiXCR, TCRdb re-called the 5' RACE reads, giving one row per CDR3 protein. Of approximately 190,000 distinct CDR3 sequences listed, 15% to 20% are singletons. This clonotype was counted a few times. Its specificity is unknown. V lost 7 bases to trimming and J lost 1 base; unmatched junction nucleotides: 12. The CDR3 is made up of 16 amino acids. Germline values: CDR1 SGHRS, CDR2 YFSETQ. V and J are TRBV5-1 and TRBJ2-7; 9 bases are a match to TRBD2. Source material: PBMCs or a T cell subset sorted from them (not recorded which). This sequence originates from an adult woman who had mild COVID-19 (a few samples of this study predate the infection). Cell type and time point are not known. This CDR3 reads CASSSGGTSSSYEQYF. In DNA, the CDR3 is TGCGCCAGCTCCAGCGGGGGGACTAGCAGTTCCTACGAGCAGTACTTC.